This T cell receptor (beta chain) stems from a study of human T cells and chemical hapten exposure. The time point is: patch test 1, 2 weeks after DPC sensitization. Documented treatment: therapeutic diphenylcyclopropenone sensitization with weekly scalp DPC. Many counts were recorded for this clonotype. Each CDR3 protein gets one entry after TCRdb re-called the RACE reads with MiXCR. The sample comprises around 69,000 distinct CDR3 sequences, 9.8% of which are singletons, and 3% to 4% rests with the top ten. The J segment lost 4 bases and the V segment lost 0 bases, leaving 16 bases of the junction unmatched. Germline V gene lookup returns CDR1 SGDLS and CDR2 YYNGEE. There are 19 residues in the CDR3.

The V and J genes are TRBV9 and TRBJ1-1; TRBD1 agrees at 9 bases. Sequenced material: whole blood, taken in connection with sensitization to the hapten diphenylcyclopropenone (DPC). This TCR was recovered from a woman aged 40 to 50 with alopecia areata. Some clones in this sample may be carry-over from other donors' samples. CDR3 amino acids: CASSVVERGTGRLSTEAFF. Here the CDR3 DNA reads TGTGCCAGCAGCGTAGTTGAGAGGGGGACAGGGAGGTTATCCACTGAAGCTTTCTTT.